Shown below are 8 T cell receptor beta chains from a single sample sequenced in a study of shared clonotypes between healthy human individuals. Clones were sequenced by immunoSEQ multiplex PCR, and TCRdb holds only the in-frame ones, with some missing. This table holds around 1,000,000 clones, around 77% found once. The sample was memory CD4+ T cells from PBMCs. Subset described: CD45RA-negative fraction. These receptors originate from a young man in good health. Some clones in this sample may be carry-over from other donors' samples.

V gene TRBV7-3 combines with J gene TRBJ2-4, with D perhaps being TRBD1 or TRBD2 (5 bases each). With 4 bases removed from V and 5 bases from J, the gap between germline ends came to 12 bases. Germline loops: CDR1 SGHTA, CDR2 FQGTGA. The CDR3 extends over 14 amino acids. CDR3 in amino acids: CASSSRGGENIQYF. The CDR3, as DNA: TGTGCCAGCAGCTCTCGGGGCGGTGAAAACATTCAGTACTTC.

The rearrangement uses TRBV4-1 and TRBJ2-2, with a tentative D call TRBD2 (6 bases). The germline V gene has CDR1 MGHRA and CDR2 YSYEKL. Trimming left V 0 bases short and J 5 bases short, with 16 bases between. The CDR3 consists of 17 residues. In DNA, the CDR3 is TGCGCCAGCAGCCAAGAGGGGACCGGGAGAGGTACCGGGGAGCTGTTTTTT. Its protein product is CASSQEGTGRGTGELFF.

The chain has TRBV30 and TRBJ2-7; 10 nucleotides agree with TRBD1. Germline values: CDR1 GTSNPN, CDR2 SVGIG (reference sequence). V was clipped by 2 bases and J by 6 bases; unmatched bases: 4. The CDR3 is made up of 13 amino acids. DNA of the CDR3: TGTGCCTGGAGTTCGGGACAGGGGTTCGAGCAGTACTTC. This codes for CAWSSGQGFEQYF.

The chain has TRBV5-1 and TRBJ1-1; D remains unclear. Germline CDR1 SGHRS, CDR2 YFSETQ. V was pared by 0 bases and J by 4 bases, with 13 bases between. This CDR3 is built from 15 residues. CDR3 coding DNA: TGCGCCAGCAGCTTGGCCACGGTCCGGGGCACTGAAGCTTTCTTT. This translates into CASSLATVRGTEAFF.

This clone was detected many times. The rearrangement joins TRBV6-6 to TRBJ1-1; D gene ambiguous. V lost 2 bases and J lost 7, with 14 bases in between. This CDR3 spans 14 amino acids. Germline V gives CDR1 MNHNY, CDR2 SVGAGI (reference sequence). The CDR3: CASSYQADLGEAFF. The CDR3 DNA is TGTGCCAGCAGTTACCAGGCCGACCTTGGTGAAGCTTTCTTT.

The V and J genes are TRBV28 and TRBJ2-3; D call uncertain. CDR3 length: 16 amino acids. V was trimmed by 6 bases and J by 1 base, leaving 17 bases between them. Germline-derived CDR1 and CDR2 are MDHEN and SYDVKM. As DNA, the CDR3 is TGTGCCAGCAGAAAGGACGGGTGGTGGGGCACAGATACGCAGTATTTT. Its protein is CASRKDGWWGTDTQYF.

This clone was seen once. The chain recombines TRBV7-8 with TRBJ2-7; D is uncertain. CDR3 size: 16 residues. Germline CDR1 is SGHVS and CDR2 is FQNEAQ. V was pared by 5 bases and J by 0 bases, with 17 bases between. CDR3: CASSLRRARSSYEQYF. CDR3 sequence (DNA): TGTGCCAGCAGCCTACGTCGAGCGCGAAGCTCCTACGAGCAGTACTTC.

This clone has a handful of counts. This specimen includes other DNA sequences encoding the same CDR3. The chain employs TRBV6-5 and TRBJ1-2; D gene uncertain. Deletions cut 0 bases from V and 3 bases from J, with 8 bases between. Germline values: CDR1 MNHEY, CDR2 SVGAGI. The CDR3 length is 14 residues. Written as DNA, the CDR3 is TGTGCCAGCAGTTACTCCAGGAGGGACTATGGCTACACCTTC. This translates into CASSYSRRDYGYTF.